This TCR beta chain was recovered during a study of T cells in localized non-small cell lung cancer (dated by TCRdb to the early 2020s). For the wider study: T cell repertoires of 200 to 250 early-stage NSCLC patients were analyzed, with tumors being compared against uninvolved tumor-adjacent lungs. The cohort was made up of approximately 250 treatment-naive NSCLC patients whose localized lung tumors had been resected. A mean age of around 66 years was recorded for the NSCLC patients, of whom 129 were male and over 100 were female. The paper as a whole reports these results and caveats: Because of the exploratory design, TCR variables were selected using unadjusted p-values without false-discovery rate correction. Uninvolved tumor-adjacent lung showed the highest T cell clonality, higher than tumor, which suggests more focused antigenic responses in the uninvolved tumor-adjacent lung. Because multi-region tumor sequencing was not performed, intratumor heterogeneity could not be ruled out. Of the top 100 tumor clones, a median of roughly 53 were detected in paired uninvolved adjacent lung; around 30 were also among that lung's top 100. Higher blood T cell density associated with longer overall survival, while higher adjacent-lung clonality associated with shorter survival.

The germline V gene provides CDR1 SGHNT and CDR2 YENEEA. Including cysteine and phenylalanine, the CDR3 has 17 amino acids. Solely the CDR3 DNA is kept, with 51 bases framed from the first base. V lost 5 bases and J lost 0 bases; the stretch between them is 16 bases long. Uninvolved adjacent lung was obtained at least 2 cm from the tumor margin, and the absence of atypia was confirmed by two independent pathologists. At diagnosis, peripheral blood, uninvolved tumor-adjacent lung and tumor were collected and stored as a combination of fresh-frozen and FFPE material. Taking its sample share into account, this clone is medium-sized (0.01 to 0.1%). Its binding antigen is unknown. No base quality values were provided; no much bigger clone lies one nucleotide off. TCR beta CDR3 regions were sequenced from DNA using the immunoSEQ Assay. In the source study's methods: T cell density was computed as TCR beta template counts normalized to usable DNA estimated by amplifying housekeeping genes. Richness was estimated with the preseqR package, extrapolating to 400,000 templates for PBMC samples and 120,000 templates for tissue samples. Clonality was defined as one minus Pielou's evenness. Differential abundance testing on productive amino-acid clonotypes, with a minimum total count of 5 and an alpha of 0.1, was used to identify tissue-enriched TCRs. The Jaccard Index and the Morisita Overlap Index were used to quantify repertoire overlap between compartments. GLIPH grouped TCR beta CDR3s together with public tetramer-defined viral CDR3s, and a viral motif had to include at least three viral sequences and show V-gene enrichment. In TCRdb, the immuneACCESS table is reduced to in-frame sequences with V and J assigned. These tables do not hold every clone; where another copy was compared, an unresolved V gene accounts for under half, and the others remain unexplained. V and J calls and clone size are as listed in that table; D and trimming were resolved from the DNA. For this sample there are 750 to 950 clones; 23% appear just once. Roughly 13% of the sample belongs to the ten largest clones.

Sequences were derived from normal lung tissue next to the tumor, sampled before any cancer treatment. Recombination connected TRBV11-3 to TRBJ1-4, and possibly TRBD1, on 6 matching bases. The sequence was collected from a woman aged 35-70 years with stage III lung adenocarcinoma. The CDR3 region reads CASSPPRTDATNEKLFF. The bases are TGTGCCAGCAGCCCGCCACGGACAGATGCAACTAATGAAAAACTGTTTTTT.